This T cell receptor (beta chain) was retrieved from a study of a mutant IDH1 vaccine in newly diagnosed glioma. Study as a whole: Earlier care involved radiotherapy, temozolomide, or both, and the majority received both.

Study-level points and caveats: The study observed vaccine-induced immune responses in approximately 93% of patients.

Time point denoted: baseline, week 1 (first vaccination visit). Treatment given: pre-vaccination baseline after standard-of-care therapy. Libraries were prepared by immunoSEQ multiplex PCR; TCRdb keeps only in-frame clonotypes and omits some of them. In the table there are 50,000 to 65,000 clones, around 80% of which are singletons. Concerning this clone: Its antigen is currently unknown.

The CDR3 has 15 amino acids. Germline V lookup: CDR1 LGHNA, CDR2 YSLEER. V lost 0 bases and J 4 bases, leaving 10 bases between the germline ends. This chain uses TRBV4-3 with TRBJ1-5; D unresolved. Specimen: PBMCs, collected from a glioma patient treated with radiotherapy, temozolomide or both. This sequence originates from a young man with glioma. The CDR3 reads CASSQDFSQNQPQHF. Here the CDR3 DNA reads TGCGCCAGCAGCCAAGATTTCAGCCAGAATCAGCCCCAGCATTTT.